Detailed here is one TCR beta chain. The data are from a study of identical twins. One entry per CDR3 protein, called by TCRdb with MiXCR from the 5' RACE reads. The table lists under 800,000 distinct CDR3 sequences, 20% to 25% of them singletons. After removal of 3 bases from V and 0 bases from J, the junction contained 4 bases not matched to a gene. The CDR3 contains 16 residues. CDR1 and CDR2 from the germline V gene are KGHDR and SFDVKD. This sample also appeared in a second study, on T cells expressing NK-cell markers.

This chain connects TRBV24-1 to TRBJ2-1; TRBD1 aligns across 7 bases. The clonotype was recovered from a woman in her late teens or twenties in good health. The specimen was PBMCs. The CDR3 is CATSDGQAPSYNEQFF. CDR3 DNA: TGTGCCACCAGTGATGGACAGGCGCCCTCCTACAATGAGCAGTTCTTC.